Reported below is one TCR beta chain. The antigen remains undetermined. This entry is derived from a study of T cell responses to AZD1222 COVID-19 vaccine. Germline values: CDR1 MDHEN, CDR2 SYDVKM. The CDR3 covers 16 residues. The V gene end was trimmed by 2 bases and the J gene end by 4 bases; junction bases not matched to a gene: 7. Only in-frame clones appear in the TCRdb table, and some are missing; sequencing was by immunoSEQ multiplex PCR. The table has approximately 110,000 clones, around 92% seen once; the top ten hold approximately 7.9%. General study points: Spike-specific TCR breadth and depth went up after people got two AZD1222 doses. There were mostly white British donors and more females than males, and clonal diversity was possibly underestimated.

The TCR originated in an adult who received the AZD1222 COVID-19 vaccine. Sequences were derived from peripheral blood, sampled 28 days after the second AZD1222 dose. The chain couples TRBV28 to TRBJ1-3; 8 bases align to TRBD1. The CDR3, as DNA: TGTGCCAGCAGTTTAACGGGGCAGGGGGCCGGAAACACCATATATTTT. This gives the protein CASSLTGQGAGNTIYF.